What follows are 32 T cell receptor beta chains derived from one specimen sequenced in a study of blood T cell repertoires in COVID-19. Sequencing used immunoSEQ multiplex PCR; TCRdb keeps in-frame clones, though not all of them. The sample has roughly 16,000 clones, 75% to 85% seen once. Sequences were obtained from peripheral blood. The receptors shown here come from a man of 80 years or more with active COVID-19.

The V and J genes are TRBV7-2 and TRBJ2-1, with D possibly TRBD2 on 6 matching bases. Between the trimmed V and J ends, which lost 6 bases and 0 bases, there was a span of 15 bases. The CDR3 runs 16 residues. The germline V gene has CDR1 SGHTA and CDR2 FQGNSA. The CDR3 spells CASRDLKAGSYNEQFF. DNA of the CDR3: TGTGCCAGCAGGGACCTGAAAGCGGGCTCCTACAATGAGCAGTTCTTC.

A note on this clone: The junction differs from germline at one of its ends, possibly a read error. The chain uses TRBV7-2 and TRBJ2-1; 8 positions match TRBD2. CDR1 and CDR2 (germline): SGHTA, FQGNSA. The CDR3 length is 15 residues. The CDR3 spells CASSLALAAYNEQFF. CDR3 DNA sequence: TGTGCCAGCAGTTTAGCACTAGCGGCGTACAATGAGCAGTTCTTC. Filled out from reference TRBV7-2 and TRBJ2-1, the complete variable domain reads GAGVSQSPSNKVTEKGKDVELRCDPISGHTALYWYRQSLGQGLEFLIYFQGNSAPDKSGLPSDRFSAERTGGSVSTLTIQRTQQEDSAVYLCASSLALAAYNEQFFGPGTRLTVL.

The chain employs TRBV3-1 (or the pseudogene TRBV3-2) and TRBJ2-7; TRBD2 might be the D (6 bases). This CDR3 is built from 15 residues. V was shortened by 0 bases and J by 7 bases, with 16 bases between the two germline ends. CDR1 LGHDT and CDR2 YNNKEL come from the germline V gene (reference sequence). Here the CDR3 reads CASSQDVSGWSEQYF. Here the CDR3 DNA reads TGTGCCAGCAGCCAAGATGTAAGCGGGTGGTCGGAGCAGTACTTC.

This clone appeared a few times. V gene TRBV29-1 combines with J gene TRBJ1-1; D possibly corresponds to TRBD1 (6 bases). CDR1 is SQVTM, CDR2 ANQGSEA, per germline. The CDR3 has 13 amino acids. V was shortened by 7 bases and J by 0 bases, with 12 bases between the two germline ends. CDR3 in DNA: TGCAGCGGACGACAGGCCATGAACACTGAAGCTTTCTTT. Its translation is CSGRQAMNTEAFF.

About this clone itself: No conserved phenylalanine or tryptophan is present at the end of the CDR3, so a read error is the likely explanation. The chain uses TRBV7-2 and TRBJ1-4; 7 bases map to TRBD1. The CDR3 extends over 15 amino acids. Trimming removed 2 bases from V and 6 bases from J; junction bases left unmatched: 6. Germline V gene sequence: CDR1 SGHTA, CDR2 FQGNSA. CDR3 region: CASSLSRGRDEKLFS. CDR3 nucleotide sequence: TGTGCCAGCAGCTTATCTAGGGGGCGAGATGAAAAACTGTTTTCT.

This chain joins TRBV6-2 or TRBV6-3 and TRBJ2-7; possibly TRBD2 for D (5 bases). Germline V CDR1 and CDR2: MNHEY, SVGEGT. The length of the CDR3 is 12 residues. V lost 3 bases to trimming and J lost 6 bases, with 9 bases between them. In DNA, the CDR3 is TGTGCCAGCAGTTATGGAGGAGGCGAGCAGTACTTC. Translating it yields CASSYGGGEQYF.

J is TRBJ2-1 and V is TRBV24-1, with D tentatively TRBD1 (6 bases). CDR3 size: 16 residues. Germline V gives CDR1 KGHDR, CDR2 SFDVKD. Trimming shortened V by 3 bases and J by 8 bases, and 19 bases separated the two germline ends. CDR3 DNA sequence: TGTGCCACCAGTGATCCATTCGGTAGGGGGAACCATGAGCAGTTCTTC. Translating gives CATSDPFGRGNHEQFF.

The gene calls are TRBV28 and TRBJ2-7; 12 nucleotides align to TRBD1. With V trimmed by 5 bases and J by 2 bases, 7 bases remained unmatched. The CDR3 is 16 residues long. Germline V gene sequence: CDR1 MDHEN, CDR2 SYDVKM. CDR3 coding DNA: TGTGCCAGCAGTCCCCTCGGGACAGGGGGCACCTACGAGCAGTACTTC. It encodes CASSPLGTGGTYEQYF.

The chain carries TRBV7-2 and TRBJ2-1, with D unclear. Germline V gene lookup returns CDR1 SGHTA and CDR2 FQGNSA. CDR3 length: 13 amino acids. Between the trimmed V and J ends, which lost 1 base and 7 bases, there was a span of 8 bases. The CDR3 bases are TGTGCCAGCAGCTTAGACCGGGTAAATGAGCAGTTCTTC. It is translated as CASSLDRVNEQFF.

The chain joins TRBV2 to TRBJ2-4; 11 positions match TRBD2. Germline V gives CDR1 SNHLY, CDR2 FYNNEI. V was pared by 5 bases and J by 9 bases, with 9 bases of the junction left unmatched. CDR3 length: 15 residues. CDR3 nucleotide sequence: TGTGCCAGCAGTCCCTTGGTAGCGGGAGGGCTCATTCAGTACTTC. It specifies CASSPLVAGGLIQYF.

The J gene is TRBJ2-2, the V gene TRBV19, with D possibly TRBD2 on 6 matching bases. The CDR3 consists of 13 residues. V gave up 5 bases and J gave up 6 bases, with 10 bases separating them. CDR1 is LNHDA and CDR2 is SQIVND in the germline V gene (reference sequence). Here the CDR3 DNA reads TGTGCCAGTAGTGGGGGGAGCGCCGGGGAGCTGTTTTTT. Protein: CASSGGSAGELFF.

This clone occurred a few times. The chain recombines TRBV28 with TRBJ2-4, with D possibly matching TRBD1 (7 bases). CDR1 is MDHEN and CDR2 is SYDVKM in the germline V gene. CDR3 length equals 14 residues. The V and J ends lost 6 bases and 1 base respectively, with 10 bases between them. The CDR3 nucleotides are TGTGCCAGCAGGTCAGGGGGGGCCAAAAACATTCAGTACTTC. This encodes CASRSGGAKNIQYF.

The chain uses TRBV11-2 and TRBJ2-4; D is ambiguous. The ends were cut back, 1 base at V and 7 bases at J, with 11 bases in the middle. Per the germline V gene, CDR1 is SGHAT and CDR2 is FQNNGV. The CDR3 runs 14 residues. In DNA, the CDR3 is TGTGCCAGCAGCTTAGCTGCGGCCTGGAACATTCAGTACTTC. The encoded protein is CASSLAAAWNIQYF.

J is TRBJ2-1 and V is TRBV4-1, with TRBD2 as a possible D gene (6 bases). The CDR3 runs to 15 residues. V lost 4 bases and J 7 bases, leaving 17 bases between the germline ends. Germline V CDR1 and CDR2: MGHRA, YSYEKL. CDR3 in amino acids: CASSRDRDLGNEQFF. The CDR3 DNA sequence: TGCGCCAGCAGCCGAGACCGGGACTTGGGGAATGAGCAGTTCTTC.

This chain connects TRBV4-1 to TRBJ1-2, with 10 positions matching TRBD1. V was pared by 4 bases and J by 4 bases, with 3 bases of the junction left unmatched. This CDR3 region has 14 residues. The germline V gene has CDR1 MGHRA and CDR2 YSYEKL. The CDR3 reads CASSPGTGAYGYTF. CDR3 bases: TGCGCCAGCAGCCCCGGGACAGGGGCCTATGGCTACACCTTC.

The rearrangement links TRBV29-1 to TRBJ2-5; TRBD1 aligns across 7 bases. The CDR3 is 12 residues long. Per germline, CDR1 SQVTM and CDR2 ANQGSEA. Trimming at V came to 4 bases and at J to 6 bases, leaving 5 bases not matched to a gene. The CDR3 loop reads CSVGQGGKTQYF. Written as DNA, the CDR3 is TGCAGCGTTGGACAGGGTGGGAAGACCCAGTACTTC.

The chain recombines TRBV19 with TRBJ1-2; TRBD1 matches at 8 bases. CDR1 LNHDA and CDR2 SQIVND come from the germline V gene (reference sequence). This CDR3 has 13 amino acids. Losses at the gene ends were 3 bases for V and 7 bases for J; bases not matched to a gene: 4. CDR3 sequence reads: CASSMGQDSGYTF. CDR3 bases: TGTGCCAGTAGTATGGGACAGGACTCTGGCTACACCTTC.

This chain links TRBV7-9 with TRBJ2-3; TRBD1 matches 7 bases. The CDR3 loop spans 14 amino acids. In germline, CDR1 is SEHNR, CDR2 FQNEAQ (reference sequence). Trimming at V came to 4 bases and at J to 0 bases, leaving 1 base not matched to a gene. DNA for the CDR3: TGTGCCAGCAGCTCACAGGGGAGCACAGATACGCAGTATTTT. As protein: CASSSQGSTDTQYF. Full variable domain (outside the CDR3, taken from reference TRBV7-9 and TRBJ2-3): DTGVSQNPRHKITKRGQNVTFRCDPISEHNRLYWYRQTLGQGPEFLTYFQNEAQLEKSRLLSDRFSAERPKGSFSTLEIQRTEQGDSAMYLCASSSQGSTDTQYFGPGTRLTVL.

This chain uses TRBV28 with TRBJ2-2; 8 bases are shared with TRBD1. The V gene end was trimmed by 6 bases and the J gene end by 1 base; junction bases not matched to a gene: 4. Germline assignment: CDR1 MDHEN and CDR2 SYDVKM. The length of the CDR3 is 15 residues. CDR3 nucleotides: TGTGCCAGCAGGACCGGGACAGGGAACACCGGGGAGCTGTTTTTT. Its protein product is CASRTGTGNTGELFF.

The chain is built from TRBV7-9 and TRBJ2-2, with 8 bases aligning to TRBD2. The CDR3 has 15 amino acids. Trimming took 3 bases from V and 6 from J; bases not matched to a gene: 6. Per germline, CDR1 SEHNR and CDR2 FQNEAQ (reference sequence). CDR3 DNA sequence: TGTGCCAGCAGCTTGGCTAGCGGGCTAGCCGGGGAGCTGTTTTTT. Translated, it gives CASSLASGLAGELFF.

The V and J genes are TRBV7-4 and TRBJ2-1; no reliable D call. V gave up 2 bases and J gave up 0 bases, with 17 bases separating them. The CDR3 consists of 18 residues. The germline CDR1 and CDR2 sequences are SGHVT and SQSDAQ. CDR3 bases: TGTGCCAGCAGCTTAAGTGAAGTTGAGGTTGGCTCCTACAATGAGCAGTTCTTC. The encoded protein is CASSLSEVEVGSYNEQFF.

The rearrangement uses TRBV7-2 and TRBJ2-5, with D maybe TRBD2 (5 bases). V was pared by 5 bases and J by 2 bases, with 9 bases between. The CDR3 covers 13 residues. Per germline, CDR1 SGHTA and CDR2 FQGNSA. CDR3 region: CASSPSWQETQYF. The DNA of the CDR3 is TGTGCCAGCAGCCCTAGCTGGCAAGAGACCCAGTACTTC.

The V and J genes are TRBV30 and TRBJ2-7, with D perhaps matching TRBD2 (6 bases). The germline V gene encodes CDR1 GTSNPN and CDR2 SVGIG (reference sequence). The V end lost 0 bases, the J end lost 6 bases, and 15 bases lay between the germline ends. The CDR3 contains 14 residues. The DNA of the CDR3 is TGTGCCTGGAGTGTACGGGACCGGCGGGGCGAGCAGTACTTC. Its protein product is CAWSVRDRRGEQYF. The variable domain in full, with the rest retrieved from reference TRBV30 and TRBJ2-7, is SQTIHQWPATLVQPVGSPLSLECTVEGTSNPNLYWYRQAAGRGLQLLFYSVGIGQISSEVPQNLSASRPQDRQFILSSKKLLLSDSGFYLCAWSVRDRRGEQYFGPGTRLTVT.

The V call is TRBV3-1 (or the pseudogene TRBV3-2), the J call TRBJ2-7, with D uncertain. CDR1 is LGHDT, CDR2 YNNKEL, per germline (reference sequence). This CDR3 has 14 residues. Trimming took off 1 base at V and 5 bases at J, with 12 bases between the two ends. As DNA, the CDR3 is TGTGCCAGCAGCCAAGGAACTCCCCAGGACGAGCAGTACTTC. Its translation is CASSQGTPQDEQYF.

The chain uses TRBV15 and TRBJ2-7; perhaps TRBD2 as D (6 bases). V lost 3 bases and J 0 bases, leaving 9 bases between the germline ends. Germline V gives CDR1 LNHNV, CDR2 YYDKDF (reference sequence). The CDR3 length is 14 residues. The CDR3 sequence is CATSRGGNSYEQYF. CDR3 DNA sequence: TGTGCCACCAGCAGGGGCGGGAACTCCTACGAGCAGTACTTC.

Details on this clone: The junction differs from germline at one of its ends, possibly a read error. Other DNA sequences in the same sample also yield this CDR3. The chain has TRBV9 and TRBJ2-1, with D perhaps matching TRBD2 (5 bases). The CDR3 is 14 amino acids. Germline loops: CDR1 SGDLS, CDR2 YYNGEE. The CDR3 sequence is CASSVGGLNNEQFF. DNA of the CDR3: TGTGCCAGTAGCGTAGGCGGTCTAAACAATGAGCAGTTCTTC.

The chain recombines TRBV2 with TRBJ2-7; 8 bases line up with TRBD2. The CDR3 is made up of 15 amino acids. The V gene's germline CDR1 is SNHLY and CDR2 FYNNEI. V dropped 10 bases and J dropped 1; count of bases not matched to a gene: 12. The CDR3 region is CATGGEVITSYEQYF. CDR3 DNA: TGTGCCACCGGGGGGGAGGTAATTACATCCTACGAGCAGTACTTC.

The V gene is TRBV5-1, the J gene TRBJ2-3; a possible D gene is TRBD2 (6 bases). Germline lookup yields CDR1 SGHRS and CDR2 YFSETQ. V was shortened by 4 bases and J by 4 bases, with 13 bases between the two germline ends. The CDR3 sequence is 14 residues long. The CDR3 DNA follows: TGCGCCAGCAGCCCCACTAGCAGTGCAGATACGCAGTATTTT. This sequence encodes CASSPTSSADTQYF.

This sequence joins TRBV25-1 and TRBJ2-1, with TRBD2 identical over 8 bases. The germline gives CDR1 MGHDK, CDR2 SYGVNS. The CDR3 runs 16 residues. J gave up 5 bases and V 5 bases, and 11 bases lay outside the gene matches. CDR3 amino acids: CASSLPGGAPNNEQFF. The CDR3 DNA reads as TGTGCCAGCAGTTTACCCGGGGGGGCCCCAAACAATGAGCAGTTCTTC.

Comments on this clone: The junction and the germline gene differ at one end; a read error may be behind it. The chain has TRBV20-1 and TRBJ2-1; D perhaps matches TRBD2 (6 bases). Germline CDR1 and CDR2: DFQATT and SNEGSKA (reference sequence). The CDR3 has 16 amino acids. CDR3 residues: CCASGVAGGRGNEQFF. In DNA form, the CDR3 reads TGCTGTGCTAGTGGGGTCGCGGGCGGGCGGGGCAATGAGCAGTTCTTC.

The chain carries TRBV2 and TRBJ2-4; 14 bases agree with TRBD2. J gave up 1 base and V 6 bases, and 8 bases lay outside the gene matches. CDR3 length: 18 amino acids. Per the germline V gene, CDR1 is SNHLY and CDR2 is FYNNEI. Written as DNA, the CDR3 is TGTGCCAGCAGCGGGGGACTAGCGGGAGTCGCGGCCAAAAACATTCAGTACTTC. Protein: CASSGGLAGVAAKNIQYF. Drawing the rest from reference TRBV2 and TRBJ2-4, the complete variable domain is EPEVTQTPSHQVTQMGQEVILRCVPISNHLYFYWYRQILGQKVEFLVSFYNNEISEKSEIFDDQFSVERPDGSNFTLKIRSTKLEDSAMYFCASSGGLAGVAAKNIQYFGAGTRLSVL.

The V gene is TRBV11-2, the J gene TRBJ2-2, with 8 bases fitting TRBD1. CDR3 length: 15 amino acids. V shed 5 bases and J 6 bases; nucleotides not matched to a gene: 8. In germline, CDR1 is SGHAT, CDR2 FQNNGV. The CDR3 loop reads CASSRSRGRAGELFF. In nucleotides, the CDR3 is TGTGCCAGCAGCCGAAGCAGGGGGCGGGCCGGGGAGCTGTTTTTT. Drawing the rest from reference TRBV11-2 and TRBJ2-2, the complete variable domain is EAGVAQSPRYKIIEKRQSVAFWCNPISGHATLYWYQQILGQGPKLLIQFQNNGVVDDSQLPKDRFSAERLKGVDSTLKIQPAKLEDSAVYLCASSRSRGRAGELFFGEGSRLTVL.